This T cell receptor (beta chain) was obtained from a study of blood T cell repertoires in COVID-19 (dated by TCRdb to the early 2020s). At the level of the whole study: Samples from collaborators originated in the United States, Italy and Spain and spanned both the acute and convalescent phases of COVID-19. The prospective study material was composed of cDNA or gDNA derived from T cells, B-cell-depleted T cells, or PBMCs. The dataset comprised deeply sampled blood TCRbeta repertoires from subjects exposed to, actively infected with, or recovered from COVID-19. The repertoires were made available in a free public database intended to serve as a resource for research on the immune response to SARS-CoV-2. The samples were drawn from the first 160 participants of the ongoing ImmuneRACE study and from 1,254 subjects provided by 6 global collaborators. Sample metadata almost always included a de-identified subject ID, COVID-19 status, age in years and sex. Where available, HLA class I and class II types were taken from metadata supplied by the sample provider and were not determined by assay-based typing.

Including the terminal cysteine and phenylalanine, the CDR3 comprises 15 residues. CDR3 DNA only is kept here, 45 bases in frame from base 1. V drops 5 bases and J drops 7 bases, leaving 21 bases in between. The germline V gene (reference sequence) gives CDR1 as SEHNR and CDR2 as FQNEAQ. On the study overall, not on this receptor specifically: Clinical and demographic metadata were provided uncurated, with the amount varying by source and participant.

TCRbeta CDR3 regions were amplified from genomic DNA using the immunoSEQ Assay, a bias-controlled multiplex PCR. Regarding the original processing steps: The number of nucleated cells in each sample was estimated from the amplification of reference gene primers within the assay. To quantify the absolute abundance of each unique TCRbeta CDR3 rearrangement, sequence reads were collapsed and filtered. For each sample, productive Simpson clonality was calculated as the square root of Simpson's diversity index over productive rearrangements. TCRdb obtained this table from immuneACCESS and retained in-frame rearrangements with V and J assigned. These tables miss some clones; where compared with another copy, unresolved V genes account for less than half of the shortfall, and the remainder is unexplained. Clone size and the V and J calls come from that table; the DNA yielded D and trimming. Here the sample has more than 90,000 clones; roughly nine tenths occur a single time. Clones ranked in the top ten supply 15% to 20% of the sample.

The collaborating institutions used their own protocols to collect whole blood in K2EDTA tubes. For TCRbeta analysis, collaborators shipped samples as frozen whole blood, isolated PBMCs, or DNA extracted from either of those sample types. On this clone itself: Its antigen is not yet known. The record has no base qualities; no much larger clone is one base away.

The clonotype originates from a man aged 50-59 years with acute or convalescent COVID-19. This chain is built from TRBV7-9 and TRBJ2-7; TRBD2 is a possible D gene, resting on 5 matching bases. The sequenced sample was peripheral blood. The DNA is TGTGCCAGCAGCCCTCGGACCGACTACTACGTGGAGCAGTACTTC. This codes for CASSPRTDYYVEQYF. The reference TRBV7-9 and TRBJ2-7 proteins fill in what lies around the CDR3, so the full variable domain reads DTGVSQNPRHKITKRGQNVTFRCDPISEHNRLYWYRQTLGQGPEFLTYFQNEAQLEKSRLLSDRFSAERPKGSFSTLEIQRTEQGDSAMYLCASSPRTDYYVEQYFGPGTRLTVT.